One sample yielded the 10 T cell receptor beta chains listed below, sequenced in a study of blood T cell repertoires in COVID-19. Data came from immunoSEQ multiplex PCR; TCRdb stores just in-frame clones and leaves some out. Of under 300,000 clones detected, 89% appear once; the ten largest clones hold 4% to 5%. The sequenced material came from peripheral blood. The origin of the receptors is a middle-aged woman who had recovered from COVID-19.

V is TRBV7-8 and J is TRBJ2-5; 9 nucleotides match TRBD2. J lost 5 bases, V lost 2 bases, and 3 bases had no gene match. Germline CDR1 reads SGHVS; CDR2 reads FQNEAQ. This CDR3 is built from 14 residues. CDR3 region: CASSLLAGLETQYF. The CDR3, as DNA: TGTGCCAGCAGCTTACTAGCGGGATTGGAGACCCAGTACTTC.

The chain employs TRBV7-2 and TRBJ1-2; D is unresolved. The V end was cut by 3 bases, the J end by 4 bases, with 9 bases between. CDR3 length: 13 residues. Looked up from germline, CDR1 is SGHTA and CDR2 is FQGNSA. Here the CDR3 DNA reads TGTGCCAGCAGCTTCGAAGGGAGCTATGGCTACACCTTC. Its protein product is CASSFEGSYGYTF.

The chain joins TRBV5-4 to TRBJ2-7; perhaps TRBD2 as D (6 bases). The CDR3 sequence is 14 residues long. V dropped 4 bases and J dropped 3 bases, with 14 bases sitting between them. Germline V gives CDR1 SGHNT, CDR2 YYREEE (reference sequence). DNA of the CDR3: TGTGCCAGCAGCGGACCGGGGGAGGACTACGAGCAGTACTTC. It codes for CASSGPGEDYEQYF.

The rearrangement links TRBV6-6 to TRBJ1-5; D gene unclear. The CDR3 is 15 amino acids. Per the germline V gene, CDR1 is MNHNY and CDR2 is SVGAGI (reference sequence). Trimming removed 6 bases from V and 3 bases from J, with 15 bases in between. The CDR3 is CASRWTEASNQPQHF. CDR3 coding DNA: TGTGCCAGCAGATGGACGGAGGCCTCCAATCAGCCCCAGCATTTT.

The chain combines TRBV19 with TRBJ2-7, with a weak D call TRBD1 (5 bases). V was trimmed by 3 bases and J by 4 bases, leaving 7 bases between them. Looked up from germline, CDR1 is LNHDA and CDR2 is SQIVND (reference sequence). This CDR3 contains 12 residues. CDR3 bases: TGTGCCAGTAGTATGTCAGGGTACGAGCAGTACTTC. Encoded protein: CASSMSGYEQYF.

The chain is built from TRBV6-5 and TRBJ1-6; 10 bases match TRBD1. Per the germline V gene, CDR1 is MNHEY and CDR2 is SVGAGI. The CDR3 extends over 15 amino acids. The J segment lost 10 bases and the V segment lost 2 bases, leaving 5 bases of the junction unmatched. CDR3 coding DNA: TGTGCCAGCAGTTACGAGGGGACAGGGGCATCACCCCTCCACTTT. Its protein is CASSYEGTGASPLHF.

The chain joins TRBV30 to TRBJ2-1; D unresolved. V was cut by 0 bases and J by 8 bases, with 5 bases left in between. The CDR3 totals 11 residues. CDR1 and CDR2 from the germline V gene are GTSNPN and SVGIG (reference sequence). The CDR3 sequence: CAWSVIDEQFF. CDR3 nucleotide sequence: TGTGCCTGGAGTGTAATCGATGAGCAGTTCTTC.

The chain is built from TRBV6-5 and TRBJ2-7; tentatively, D is TRBD1 (6 bases). This CDR3 spans 12 amino acids. Germline V gene data show CDR1 as MNHEY and CDR2 as SVGAGI. The V end lost 6 bases, the J end lost 6 bases, and 12 bases lay between the germline ends. The CDR3 coding sequence is TGTGCCAGCAGCGGCCAGGGGACCGAGCAGTACGTC. As protein: CASSGQGTEQYV.

CDR3 bases: TGTGCCAGCAGCTTAGATCATCTCCAGGGGTATTCCGATGGCTACACCTTC. Translated: CASSLDHLQGYSDGYTF. V is TRBV11-2 and J is TRBJ1-2; the D gene is possibly TRBD1 (6 bases). V was trimmed by 0 bases and J by 6 bases, leaving 20 bases between them. Germline V gives CDR1 SGHAT, CDR2 FQNNGV. The CDR3 has 17 residues.

The chain combines TRBV19 with TRBJ1-2, with a weak D call TRBD1 (6 bases). CDR3 length: 15 residues. Germline CDR1 and CDR2: LNHDA and SQIVND (reference sequence). Trimming stripped 5 bases from V and 0 bases from J, with 13 bases between. Written as DNA, the CDR3 is TGTGCCAGTAGTTCCCCGACAGGACCTAACTATGGCTACACCTTC. Protein product: CASSSPTGPNYGYTF.